This T cell receptor (beta chain) derives from a study of OX40 agonist ivuxolimab in advanced cancers. Study information: The eligibility criteria allowed prior anti-PD-1, anti-PD-L1 or anti-CTLA-4 therapy, and 40% had some.

Assay used: immunoSEQ multiplex PCR; TCRdb lists only in-frame clones, some missing. The table records approximately 99,000 clones, about 96% of them present only once. The sample was CD4+ or CD8+ T cells sorted from blood, taken in a trial of the OX40 agonist ivuxolimab. This TCR came from an adult with an advanced solid tumor such as melanoma, head and neck, liver or kidney cancer.

The CDR3: CASSLGVYNEQFF. Here the CDR3 DNA reads TGTGCCAGCAGCTTGGGTGTCTACAATGAGCAGTTCTTC. The chain has TRBV5-8 and TRBJ2-1; D not certain. Germline lookup yields CDR1 SGHTS and CDR2 YDEGEE. CDR3 length equals 13 residues. V was trimmed by 0 bases and J by 3 bases, leaving 4 bases between them.